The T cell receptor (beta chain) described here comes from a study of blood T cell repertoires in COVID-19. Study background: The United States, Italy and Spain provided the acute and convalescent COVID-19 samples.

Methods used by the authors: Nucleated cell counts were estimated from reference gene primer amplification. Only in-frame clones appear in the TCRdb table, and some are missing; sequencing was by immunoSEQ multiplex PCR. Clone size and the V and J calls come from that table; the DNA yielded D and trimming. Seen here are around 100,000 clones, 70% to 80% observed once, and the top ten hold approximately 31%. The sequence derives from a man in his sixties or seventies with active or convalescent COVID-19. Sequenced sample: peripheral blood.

The CDR3 loop is CASSNLRTNTGELFF. CDR3 DNA: TGTGCCAGCAGCAATCTCAGGACGAACACCGGGGAGCTGTTTTTT. The chain couples TRBV5-6 to TRBJ2-2; D is undetermined. The CDR3 has 15 amino acids. Trimming removed 4 bases at V and 0 bases at J, with 10 bases between. Germline values: CDR1 SGHDT, CDR2 YYEEEE.